The source of this TCR beta chain is a study of human T cells and chemical hapten exposure. Study as a whole: Patches that contained 0.01% DPC were applied to the upper back and read at 6 days. Patients, a majority of them female, were diagnosed with alopecia areata, totalis or universalis.

As regards this clonotype: Its target is not known.

One entry per CDR3 protein results from TCRdb running MiXCR on the RACE reads. The sample shows about 180,000 distinct CDR3 sequences, about 31% of them seen only once. The CDR3 runs 15 residues. Germline CDR1 and CDR2: MDHEN and SYDVKM. With V trimmed by 8 bases and J by 4 bases, 10 bases remained unmatched. Study-level results: TCRs whose frequency exceeded 1 in 1000 remained the same following DPC sensitization.

Time point meaning: pre-sensitization, week 0. The sample's treatment: therapeutic diphenylcyclopropenone sensitization with weekly scalp DPC. V usage is TRBV28 and J usage is TRBJ1-5, with 8 nucleotides matching TRBD1. The TCR sequence derives from a woman aged 30 to 39 with alopecia areata. Some clones in this sample may be carry-over from other donors' samples. Specimen: whole blood, collected in connection with sensitization to the hapten diphenylcyclopropenone (DPC). The CDR3 DNA sequence: TGTGCCAGCTGGGCTCGACAGGGGCCAAATCAGCCCCAGCATTTT. Protein sequence: CASWARQGPNQPQHF.